Shown below are 3 T cell receptor beta chains from a single sample sequenced in a study of OX40 agonist ivuxolimab in advanced cancers. Sequencing was performed with immunoSEQ multiplex PCR; in TCRdb, only in-frame clones are kept and a portion is missing. The sample includes some 57,000 clones, approximately 82% seen only once; the top ten take under 0.6%. This sample comprised CD4+ or CD8+ T cells sorted from blood, obtained in a trial of the OX40 agonist ivuxolimab. These receptor sequences come from an adult with an advanced solid tumor such as melanoma, head and neck, liver or kidney cancer.

The chain uses TRBV4-3 and TRBJ2-2; 11 nucleotides agree with TRBD2. This CDR3 contains 19 residues. Per germline, CDR1 LGHNA and CDR2 YSLEER. The V segment lost 0 bases and the J segment 6 bases; nucleotides outside the gene matches: 12. CDR3 sequence reads: CASSQEDSLSGRDSGELFF. The CDR3 DNA reads TGCGCCAGCAGCCAAGAAGACTCACTTAGCGGGAGGGATTCCGGGGAGCTGTTTTTT.

This rearrangement joins TRBV7-3 to TRBJ2-1; TRBD2 agrees at 10 bases. V gave up 5 bases and J gave up 8 bases; unmatched junction bases: 6. This CDR3 comprises 14 residues. Germline CDR1 and CDR2: SGHTA and FQGTGA. The CDR3 DNA is TGTGCCAGCAGCATGGGACTAGCGAGCGATGAGCAGTTCTTC. It specifies CASSMGLASDEQFF.

The rearrangement links TRBV6-5 to TRBJ1-3, with D hard to call. The CDR3 covers 14 residues. The germline CDR1 and CDR2 sequences are MNHEY and SVGAGI. Trimming shortened V by 2 bases and J by 5 bases, and 10 bases separated the two germline ends. The CDR3 DNA is TGTGCCAGCAGTTACGAACGGCACAGAAACACCATATATTTT. Translating it yields CASSYERHRNTIYF.